A selection of T cell receptor beta chains follows, all from one sample in a study of OX40 agonist ivuxolimab in advanced cancers. Data came from immunoSEQ multiplex PCR; TCRdb stores just in-frame clones and leaves some out. The sample holds about 67,000 clones, more than 85% seen once. Source: CD4+ or CD8+ T cells sorted from blood, taken in a trial of the OX40 agonist ivuxolimab. These receptors all stem from an adult with an advanced solid tumor such as melanoma, head and neck, liver or kidney cancer. Both conserved end residues are part of each CDR3. For some rows the clone size is stated as once, few or many, or as a class when expanded; others skip it.

cdr3_aa: CASSSTLPFVGAFF; j_call: TRBJ1-1; clone_size: -; v_call: TRBV27
cdr3_aa: CASTSRDGNYGYTF; j_call: TRBJ1-2; clone_size: -; v_call: TRBV27
cdr3_aa: CASRIDRVVETQYF; j_call: TRBJ2-5; clone_size: -; v_call: TRBV2
cdr3_aa: CASSPPRALGEKLFF; j_call: TRBJ1-4; clone_size: -; v_call: TRBV18
cdr3_aa: CAISGGGQLNTGELFF; j_call: TRBJ2-2; clone_size: -; v_call: TRBV10-3
cdr3_aa: CASTLVGQGYQETQYF; j_call: TRBJ2-5; clone_size: -; v_call: TRBV5-1
cdr3_aa: CASSPRTNTDTQYF; j_call: TRBJ2-3; clone_size: -; v_call: TRBV7-3
cdr3_aa: CASSPRDRDYEQYF; j_call: TRBJ2-7; clone_size: -; v_call: TRBV6-5
cdr3_aa: CASSLAAAYQETQYF; j_call: TRBJ2-5; clone_size: -; v_call: TRBV7-9
cdr3_aa: CASSSHTGNTEAFF; j_call: TRBJ1-1; clone_size: -; v_call: TRBV27
cdr3_aa: CATSRVAPRGFATNEKLFF; j_call: TRBJ1-4; clone_size: -; v_call: TRBV15
cdr3_aa: CASSESPADPTSVAPCEQYF; j_call: TRBJ2-7; clone_size: -; v_call: TRBV10-1
cdr3_aa: CASSHGSGLARNEQFF; j_call: TRBJ2-1; clone_size: -; v_call: TRBV11-2
cdr3_aa: CASSLFPGGDTEAFF; j_call: TRBJ1-1; clone_size: -; v_call: TRBV27
cdr3_aa: CASRSISGFTYEQYF; j_call: TRBJ2-7; clone_size: -; v_call: TRBV6-5
cdr3_aa: CSVYTPGGEKLFF; j_call: TRBJ1-4; clone_size: -; v_call: TRBV29-1
cdr3_aa: CASRVTGPTYEQYF; j_call: TRBJ2-7; clone_size: -; v_call: TRBV6-6
cdr3_aa: CASSFQPSYEQYF; j_call: TRBJ2-7; clone_size: -; v_call: TRBV28
cdr3_aa: CASSPGAMNTEAFF; j_call: TRBJ1-1; clone_size: -; v_call: TRBV19
cdr3_aa: CASSGPGHDRETQYF; j_call: TRBJ2-5; clone_size: -; v_call: TRBV5-6
cdr3_aa: CASSENRGWGDTQYF; j_call: TRBJ2-3; clone_size: -; v_call: TRBV2
cdr3_aa: CASSQEPGGLAYEQYF; j_call: TRBJ2-7; clone_size: -; v_call: TRBV11-2
cdr3_aa: CASSFRSGNTIYF; j_call: TRBJ1-3; clone_size: -; v_call: TRBV28
cdr3_aa: CASGAGGNTEAFF; j_call: TRBJ1-1; clone_size: -; v_call: TRBV5-4
cdr3_aa: CAISERASGVYEQYF; j_call: TRBJ2-7; clone_size: -; v_call: TRBV10-3
cdr3_aa: CASSERSIRGNTEAFF; j_call: TRBJ1-1; clone_size: once; v_call: TRBV6-1
cdr3_aa: CASSFLGQGFYQPQHF; j_call: TRBJ1-5; clone_size: once; v_call: TRBV28
cdr3_aa: CASSLEALLADAFTYEQYF; j_call: -; clone_size: -; v_call: TRBV7-8
cdr3_aa: CASSEGLTYNEQFF; j_call: TRBJ2-1; clone_size: -; v_call: TRBV2
cdr3_aa: CASSYRGLNYEQYF; j_call: TRBJ2-7; clone_size: -; v_call: TRBV6-5
cdr3_aa: CASSLAWGETQYF; j_call: TRBJ2-5; clone_size: -; v_call: TRBV7-8
cdr3_aa: CARSLIWLGGGAFF; j_call: TRBJ1-1; clone_size: -; v_call: TRBV5-8
cdr3_aa: CAWSEGHYEQYF; j_call: TRBJ2-7; clone_size: few; v_call: TRBV30
cdr3_aa: CASSLTGAGANVLTF; j_call: TRBJ2-6; clone_size: -; v_call: TRBV6-1
cdr3_aa: CASSRPTGTTYEQYF; j_call: TRBJ2-7; clone_size: -; v_call: TRBV28
cdr3_aa: CATRQLGTGELFF; j_call: TRBJ2-2; clone_size: -; v_call: TRBV6-1
cdr3_aa: CASSFGGGRQPQHF; j_call: TRBJ1-5; clone_size: -; v_call: TRBV7-2
cdr3_aa: CASSPMFKGRFSGANVLTF; j_call: TRBJ2-6; clone_size: -; v_call: TRBV18
cdr3_aa: CASSPGTGSPEAFF; j_call: TRBJ1-1; clone_size: once; v_call: TRBV6-6
cdr3_aa: CASSLMQGPGELFF; j_call: TRBJ2-2; clone_size: once; v_call: TRBV7-3
cdr3_aa: CASSELLGSFYGYTF; j_call: TRBJ1-2; clone_size: -; v_call: TRBV6-1
cdr3_aa: CASSRLRAEAFF; j_call: TRBJ1-1; clone_size: -; v_call: TRBV11-2
cdr3_aa: CASSDTLAGAYEQYF; j_call: TRBJ2-7; clone_size: -; v_call: TRBV6-4
cdr3_aa: CASGGQGMGKTQYF; j_call: TRBJ2-5; clone_size: -; v_call: TRBV19
cdr3_aa: CASSLSGGTANIQYF; j_call: TRBJ2-4; clone_size: -; v_call: TRBV5-1
cdr3_aa: CASSLAGWTGGNQPQHF; j_call: TRBJ1-5; clone_size: -; v_call: TRBV28
cdr3_aa: CAISNHVRGTGDVQYF; j_call: TRBJ2-7; clone_size: -; v_call: TRBV10-3
cdr3_aa: CASSPRDSSYEQYF; j_call: TRBJ2-7; clone_size: -; v_call: TRBV18
cdr3_aa: CASSRAADFTGELFF; j_call: TRBJ2-2; clone_size: -; v_call: TRBV5-5